This T cell receptor beta chain appears in the sequencing data of a study of shared clonotypes between healthy human individuals. Study-wide context: The study drew on a couple of women and a few men aged 18 to 49 as donors.

Libraries were prepared by immunoSEQ multiplex PCR; TCRdb keeps only in-frame clonotypes and omits some of them. The sample lists around 1,900,000 clones; over 85% were seen once. The germline V gene encodes CDR1 ENHRY and CDR2 SYGVKD. Trimming took 3 bases from V and 5 from J, leaving 8 bases between them. CDR3 length equals 13 residues. CD45RO negativity and positive selection for CCR7 defined naive CD8 cells, a population that excluded terminally differentiated effector memory CD45RA+ cells. This TCR derives from a man in his late teens or twenties in good health. Some clones in this sample may be carry-over from other donors' samples. The chain is built from TRBV10-3 and TRBJ1-5, with D possibly being TRBD1 (6 bases). The specimen was naive CD8+ T cells from PBMCs. In DNA, the CDR3 is TGTGCCATCAGTGACGGGGGCTATCAGCCCCAGCATTTT. Protein: CAISDGGYQPQHF.